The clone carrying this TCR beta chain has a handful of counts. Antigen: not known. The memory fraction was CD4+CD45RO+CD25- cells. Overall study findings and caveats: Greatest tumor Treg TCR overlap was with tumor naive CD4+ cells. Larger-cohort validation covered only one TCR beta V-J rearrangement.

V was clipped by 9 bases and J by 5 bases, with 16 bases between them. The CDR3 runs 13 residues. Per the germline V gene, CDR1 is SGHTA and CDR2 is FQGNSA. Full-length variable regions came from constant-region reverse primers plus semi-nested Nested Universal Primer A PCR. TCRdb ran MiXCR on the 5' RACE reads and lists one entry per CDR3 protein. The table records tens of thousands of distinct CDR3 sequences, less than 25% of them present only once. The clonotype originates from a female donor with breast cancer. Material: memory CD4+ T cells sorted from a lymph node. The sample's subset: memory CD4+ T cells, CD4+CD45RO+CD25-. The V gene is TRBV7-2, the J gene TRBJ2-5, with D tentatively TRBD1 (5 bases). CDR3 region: CASTTRVAETQYF. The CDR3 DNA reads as TGTGCCAGTACTACCAGGGTCGCGGAGACCCAGTACTTC.